The clone carrying this TCR beta chain has just a few counts. Germline lookup yields CDR1 SGHVS and CDR2 FNYEAQ. This CDR3 is 16 amino acids long. J lost 6 bases, V lost 5 bases, and 10 bases had no gene match. The source of the sample is a study of cytomegalovirus exposure and HLA in healthy donors. With 60 Vbeta and 13 Jbeta primers, the PCR was carried out. This table comes from immunoSEQ multiplex PCR, and its TCRdb copy is limited to in-frame clones, with some not included. The sample records about 130,000 clones, around three quarters being singletons. Material for sequencing was PBMCs. The source is a man aged 25-40 years in good health and CMV-seronegative. The gene calls are TRBV7-6 and TRBJ2-1, with TRBD2 matching 10 bases. The CDR3 nucleotides read TGTGCCAGCAGCCCGACCCTAGCGGGGGCCACCAATGAGCAGTTCTTC. Translating gives CASSPTLAGATNEQFF.